This TCR beta chain is from a study of blood T cell repertoires in COVID-19. TCRdb keeps only in-frame clones here, not all; method: immunoSEQ multiplex PCR. The sample lists more than 200,000 clones; roughly 84% were seen once. CDR3 length: 17 amino acids. The V gene's germline CDR1 is SEHNR and CDR2 FQNEAQ (reference sequence). V gave up 3 bases and J gave up 6 bases; unmatched junction bases: 11. V is TRBV7-9 and J is TRBJ1-5, with 10 bases aligning to TRBD1. The TCR comes from a woman over 75 with COVID-19, enrolled during active disease. Sequences were obtained from peripheral blood. The CDR3 nucleotides read TGTGCCAGCAGCTTCCGAGACCGGGACAGGGGCGGTCAGCCCCAGCATTTT. It yields the protein CASSFRDRDRGGQPQHF. Together with reference TRBV7-9 and TRBJ1-5, the CDR3 gives the full variable domain: DTGVSQNPRHKITKRGQNVTFRCDPISEHNRLYWYRQTLGQGPEFLTYFQNEAQLEKSRLLSDRFSAERPKGSFSTLEIQRTEQGDSAMYLCASSFRDRDRGGQPQHFGDGTRLSIL.